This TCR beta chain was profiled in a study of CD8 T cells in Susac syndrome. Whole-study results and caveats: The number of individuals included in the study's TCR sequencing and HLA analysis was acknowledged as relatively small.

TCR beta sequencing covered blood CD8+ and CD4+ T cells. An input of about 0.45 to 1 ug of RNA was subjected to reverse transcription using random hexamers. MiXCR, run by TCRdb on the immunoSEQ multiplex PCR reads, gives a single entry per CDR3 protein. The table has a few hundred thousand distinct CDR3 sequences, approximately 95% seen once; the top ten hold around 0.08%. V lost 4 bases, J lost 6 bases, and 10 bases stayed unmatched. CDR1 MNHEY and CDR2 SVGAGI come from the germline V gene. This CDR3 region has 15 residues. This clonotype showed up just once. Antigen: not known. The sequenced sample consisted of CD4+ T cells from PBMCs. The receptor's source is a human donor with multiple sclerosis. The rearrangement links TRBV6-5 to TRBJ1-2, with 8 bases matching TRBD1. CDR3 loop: CASSSDREVPDGYTF. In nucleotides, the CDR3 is TGTGCCAGCAGTTCGGACAGGGAGGTCCCGGATGGCTACACCTTC.